The present entry profiles one TCR beta chain with its context. Trimming at V came to 2 bases and at J to 6 bases, leaving 8 bases not matched to a gene. Germline CDR1 is LNHDA and CDR2 is SQIVND (reference sequence). The CDR3 is made up of 16 amino acids. This record comes from a study of T cell responses to AZD1222 COVID-19 vaccine. The data were produced by immunoSEQ multiplex PCR, yet TCRdb's version contains in-frame clones alone and is incomplete. Of roughly 120,000 clones listed, about 93% were seen once; the top ten hold around 7%. J is TRBJ2-1 and V is TRBV19; 9 bases map to TRBD1. The specimen was peripheral blood, collected on day 0 of AZD1222 vaccination. This sequence originates from an adult in good health. CDR3 sequence: CASSIFLGQGFNEQFF. The DNA for the CDR3 is TGTGCCAGTAGTATATTCTTGGGACAGGGATTCAATGAGCAGTTCTTC. Complete variable domain (other parts from reference TRBV19 and TRBJ2-1): DGGITQSPKYLFRKEGQNVTLSCEQNLNHDAMYWYRQDPGQGLRLIYYSQIVNDFQKGDIAEGYSVSREKKESFPLTVTSAQKNPTAFYLCASSIFLGQGFNEQFFGPGTRLTVL.